This TCR beta chain was sequenced for a study of T-cell memory formation after mild COVID-19. V lost 6 bases, J lost 5 bases, and 20 bases lay in between. Germline CDR1 reads DFQATT; CDR2 reads SNEGSKA (reference sequence). There are 15 residues in the CDR3. TCRdb used MiXCR to reprocess the 5' RACE reads, holding one entry per CDR3 protein. The data hold hundreds of thousands of distinct CDR3 sequences, with over 20% observed a single time. Sequencing was performed on PBMCs or a T cell subset sorted from them (not recorded which). The chain joins TRBV20-1 to TRBJ2-4; D uncertain. The receptor was isolated from an adult woman who had mild COVID-19 (a few samples of this study predate the infection). Cell type and time point are not known. The CDR3 region has the DNA TGCAGTGCGCCCGGGTCCGTTTTAGGAGAAAACATTCAGTACTTC. Residues: CSAPGSVLGENIQYF.